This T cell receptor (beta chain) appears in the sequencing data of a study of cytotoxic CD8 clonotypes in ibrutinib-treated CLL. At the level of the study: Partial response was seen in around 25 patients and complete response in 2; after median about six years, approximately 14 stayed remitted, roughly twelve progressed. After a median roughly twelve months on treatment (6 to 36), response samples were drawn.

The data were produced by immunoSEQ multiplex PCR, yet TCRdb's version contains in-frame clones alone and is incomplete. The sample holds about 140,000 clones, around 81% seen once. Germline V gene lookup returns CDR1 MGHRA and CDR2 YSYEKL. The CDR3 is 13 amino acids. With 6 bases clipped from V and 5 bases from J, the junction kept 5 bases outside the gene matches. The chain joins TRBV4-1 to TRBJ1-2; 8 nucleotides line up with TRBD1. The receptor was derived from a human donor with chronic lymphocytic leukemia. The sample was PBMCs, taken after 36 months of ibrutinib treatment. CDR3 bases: TGCGCCAGCAGAGCCGGGACAGGTTATGGCTACACCTTC. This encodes CASRAGTGYGYTF.